This TCR beta chain was sequenced in a study of blood T cell repertoires in COVID-19. There are 12 residues in the CDR3. The V and J ends lost 5 bases and 9 bases respectively, with 13 bases between them. Germline assignment: CDR1 SNHLY and CDR2 FYNNEI. Clones were sequenced by immunoSEQ multiplex PCR, and TCRdb holds only the in-frame ones, with some missing. The sample contains roughly 100,000 clones, over 75% of which appear only once. This clone has just a few counts. The source material was peripheral blood. This receptor was obtained from a human donor in a cohort sampled during active or convalescent COVID-19. V is TRBV2 and J is TRBJ2-5; weak D call: TRBD1 (6 bases). This chain's CDR3 is CASSQGTSAQYF. The CDR3 nucleotides read TGTGCCAGCAGTCAGGGGACCAGCGCCCAGTACTTC.